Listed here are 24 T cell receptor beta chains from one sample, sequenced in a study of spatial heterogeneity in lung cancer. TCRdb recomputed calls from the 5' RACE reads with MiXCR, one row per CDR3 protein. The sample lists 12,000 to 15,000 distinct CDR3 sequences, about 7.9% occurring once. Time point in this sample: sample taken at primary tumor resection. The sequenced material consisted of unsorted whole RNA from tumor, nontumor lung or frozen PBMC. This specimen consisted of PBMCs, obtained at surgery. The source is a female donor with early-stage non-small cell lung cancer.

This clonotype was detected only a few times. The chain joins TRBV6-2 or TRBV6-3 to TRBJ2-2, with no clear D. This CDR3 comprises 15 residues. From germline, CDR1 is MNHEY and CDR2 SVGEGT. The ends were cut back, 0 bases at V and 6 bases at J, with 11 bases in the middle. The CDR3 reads CASSYSRSTAGELFF. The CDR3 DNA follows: TGTGCCAGCAGTTACTCGAGGAGTACCGCCGGGGAGCTGTTTTTT.

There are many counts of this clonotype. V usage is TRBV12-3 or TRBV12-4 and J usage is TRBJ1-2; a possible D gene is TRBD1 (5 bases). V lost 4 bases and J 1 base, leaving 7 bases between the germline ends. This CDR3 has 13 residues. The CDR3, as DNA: TGTGCCAGCAGTTCTCAGGGTAACTATGGCTACACCTTC. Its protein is CASSSQGNYGYTF.

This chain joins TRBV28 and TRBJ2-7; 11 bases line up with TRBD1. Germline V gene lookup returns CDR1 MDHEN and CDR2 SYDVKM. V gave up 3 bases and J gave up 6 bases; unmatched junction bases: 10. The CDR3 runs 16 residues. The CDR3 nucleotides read TGTGCCAGCAGTTTTCTCCCCGGACAGGGGGCTGGCGAGCAGTACTTC. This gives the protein CASSFLPGQGAGEQYF.

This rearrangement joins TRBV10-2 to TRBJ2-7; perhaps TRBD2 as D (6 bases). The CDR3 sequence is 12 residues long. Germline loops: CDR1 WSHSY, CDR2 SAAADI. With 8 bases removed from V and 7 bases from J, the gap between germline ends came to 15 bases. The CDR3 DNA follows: TGCGCCAGCCAACGCCCGGCGGGAGAGCAGTACTTC. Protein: CASQRPAGEQYF.

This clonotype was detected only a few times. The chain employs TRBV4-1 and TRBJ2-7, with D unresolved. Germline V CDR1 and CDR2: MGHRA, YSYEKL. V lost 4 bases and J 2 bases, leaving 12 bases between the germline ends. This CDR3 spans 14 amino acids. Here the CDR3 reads CASSPELVAYEQYF. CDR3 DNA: TGCGCCAGCAGCCCTGAGTTGGTTGCCTACGAGCAGTACTTC.

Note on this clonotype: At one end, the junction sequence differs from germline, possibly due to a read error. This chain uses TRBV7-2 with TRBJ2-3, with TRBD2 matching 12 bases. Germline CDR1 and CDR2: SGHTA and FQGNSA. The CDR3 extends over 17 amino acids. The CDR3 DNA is TGTGCCAGCAGCCTACGACTAGCGGGGGACCGCACAGATACGCGGTATTTT. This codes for CASSLRLAGDRTDTRYF.

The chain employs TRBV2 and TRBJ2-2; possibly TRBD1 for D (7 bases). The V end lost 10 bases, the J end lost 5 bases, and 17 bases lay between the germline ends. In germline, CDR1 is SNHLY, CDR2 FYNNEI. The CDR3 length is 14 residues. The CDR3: CATQQGGRTGELFF. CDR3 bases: TGTGCCACCCAGCAGGGGGGTAGGACCGGGGAGCTGTTTTTT.

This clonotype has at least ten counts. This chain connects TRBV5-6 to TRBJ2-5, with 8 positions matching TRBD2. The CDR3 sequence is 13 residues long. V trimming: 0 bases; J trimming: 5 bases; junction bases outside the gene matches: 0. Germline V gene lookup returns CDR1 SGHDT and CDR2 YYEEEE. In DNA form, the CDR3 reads TGTGCCAGCAGCTTGGGACTAGCGGAGACCCAGTACTTC. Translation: CASSLGLAETQYF.

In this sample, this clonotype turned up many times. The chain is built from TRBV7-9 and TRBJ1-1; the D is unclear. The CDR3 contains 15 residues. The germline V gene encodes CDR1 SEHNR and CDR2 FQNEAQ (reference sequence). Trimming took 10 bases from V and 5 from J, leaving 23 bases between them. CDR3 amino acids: CATAPASNTGTEAFF. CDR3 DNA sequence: TGTGCCACCGCCCCTGCTAGTAACACGGGAACTGAAGCTTTCTTT. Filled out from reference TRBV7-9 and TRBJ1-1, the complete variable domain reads DTGVSQNPRHKITKRGQNVTFRCDPISEHNRLYWYRQTLGQGPEFLTYFQNEAQLEKSRLLSDRFSAERPKGSFSTLEIQRTEQGDSAMYLCATAPASNTGTEAFFGQGTRLTVV.

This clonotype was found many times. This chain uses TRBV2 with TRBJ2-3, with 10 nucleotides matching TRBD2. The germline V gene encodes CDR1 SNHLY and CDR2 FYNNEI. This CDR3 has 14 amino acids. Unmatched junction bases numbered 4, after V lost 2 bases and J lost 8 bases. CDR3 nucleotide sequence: TGTGCCAGCAGTGAACGGCTAGCGGGAGTTACGCAGTATTTT. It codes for CASSERLAGVTQYF. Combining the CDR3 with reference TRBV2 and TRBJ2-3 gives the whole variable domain EPEVTQTPSHQVTQMGQEVILRCVPISNHLYFYWYRQILGQKVEFLVSFYNNEISEKSEIFDDQFSVERPDGSNFTLKIRSTKLEDSAMYFCASSERLAGVTQYFGPGTRLTVL.

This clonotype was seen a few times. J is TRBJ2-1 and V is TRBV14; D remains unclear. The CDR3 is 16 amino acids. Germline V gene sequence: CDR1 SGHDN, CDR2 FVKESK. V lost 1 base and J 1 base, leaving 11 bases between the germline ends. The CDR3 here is CASSQVVGGSYNEQFF. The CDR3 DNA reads TGTGCCAGCAGCCAAGTTGTTGGCGGTTCCTACAATGAGCAGTTCTTC.

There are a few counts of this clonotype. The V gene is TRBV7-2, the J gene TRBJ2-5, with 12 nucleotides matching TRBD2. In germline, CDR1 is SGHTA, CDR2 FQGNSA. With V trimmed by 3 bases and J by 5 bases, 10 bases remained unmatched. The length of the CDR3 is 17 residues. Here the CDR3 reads CASSLQASGGAGETQYF. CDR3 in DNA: TGTGCCAGCAGCTTGCAGGCTAGCGGGGGGGCCGGGGAGACCCAGTACTTC.

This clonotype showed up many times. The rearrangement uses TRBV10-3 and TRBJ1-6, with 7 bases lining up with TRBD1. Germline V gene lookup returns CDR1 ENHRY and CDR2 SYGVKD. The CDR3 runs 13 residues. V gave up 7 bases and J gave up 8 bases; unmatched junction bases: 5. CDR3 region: CAITDREDSPLHF. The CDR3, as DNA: TGTGCCATCACAGACAGGGAGGATTCACCCCTCCACTTT.

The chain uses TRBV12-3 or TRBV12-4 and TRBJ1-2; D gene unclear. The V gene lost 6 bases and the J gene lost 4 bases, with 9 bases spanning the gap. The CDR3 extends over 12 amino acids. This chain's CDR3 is CASSLDRYGYTF. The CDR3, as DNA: TGTGCCAGCAGCCTCGACCGCTATGGCTACACCTTC.

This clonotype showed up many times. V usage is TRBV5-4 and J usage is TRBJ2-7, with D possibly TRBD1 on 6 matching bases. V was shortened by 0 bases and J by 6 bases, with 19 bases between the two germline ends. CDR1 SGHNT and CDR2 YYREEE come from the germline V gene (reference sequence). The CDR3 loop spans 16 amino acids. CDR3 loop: CASSLGTARPGAEQYF. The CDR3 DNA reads TGTGCCAGCAGCTTGGGGACAGCCAGACCAGGCGCCGAGCAGTACTTC.

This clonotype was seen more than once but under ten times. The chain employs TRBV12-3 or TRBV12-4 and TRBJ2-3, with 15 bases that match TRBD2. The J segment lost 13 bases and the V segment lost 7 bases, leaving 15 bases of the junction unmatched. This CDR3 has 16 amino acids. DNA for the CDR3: TGTGCCAGCACCAGAACCGGGACTAGCGGGGGGACTACCAAGTATTTT. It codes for CASTRTGTSGGTTKYF.

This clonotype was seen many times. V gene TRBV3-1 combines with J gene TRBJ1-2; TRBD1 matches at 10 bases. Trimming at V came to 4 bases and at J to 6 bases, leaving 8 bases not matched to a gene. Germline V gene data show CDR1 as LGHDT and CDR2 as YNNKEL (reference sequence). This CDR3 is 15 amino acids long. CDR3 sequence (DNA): TGTGCCAGCAGCCCCCGGACAGGGGGAGAAAATGGCTACACCTTC. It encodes CASSPRTGGENGYTF.

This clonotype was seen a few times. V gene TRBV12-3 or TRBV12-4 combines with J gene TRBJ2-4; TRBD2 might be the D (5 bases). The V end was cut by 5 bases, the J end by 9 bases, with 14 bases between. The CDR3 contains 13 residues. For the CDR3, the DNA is TGTGCCAGCAGTCCGGGGTCATCAGGCATTCAGTACTTC. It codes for CASSPGSSGIQYF.

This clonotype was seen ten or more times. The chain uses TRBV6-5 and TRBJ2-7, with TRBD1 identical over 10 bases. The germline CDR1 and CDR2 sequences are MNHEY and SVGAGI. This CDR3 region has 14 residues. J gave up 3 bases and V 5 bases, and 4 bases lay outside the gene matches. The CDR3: CASSGTGVGYEQYF. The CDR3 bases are TGTGCCAGCAGTGGGACAGGGGTCGGCTACGAGCAGTACTTC.

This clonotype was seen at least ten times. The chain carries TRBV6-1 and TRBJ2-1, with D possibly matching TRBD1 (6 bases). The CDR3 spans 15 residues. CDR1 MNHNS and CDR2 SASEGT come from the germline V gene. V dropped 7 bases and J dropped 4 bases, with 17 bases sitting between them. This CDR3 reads CASTAQDRIYNEQFF. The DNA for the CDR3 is TGTGCCAGCACCGCCCAGGACAGAATATACAATGAGCAGTTCTTC.

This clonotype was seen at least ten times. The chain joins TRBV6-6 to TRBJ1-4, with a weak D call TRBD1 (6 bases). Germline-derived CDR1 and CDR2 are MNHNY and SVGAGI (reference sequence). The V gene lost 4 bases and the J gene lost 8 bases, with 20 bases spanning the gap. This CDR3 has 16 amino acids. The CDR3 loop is CASSSRGQGLGEKLFF. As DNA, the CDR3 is TGTGCCAGCAGTTCCCGAGGGCAGGGGCTTGGGGAAAAACTGTTTTTT.

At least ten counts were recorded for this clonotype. In DNA form, the CDR3 reads TGCAGCGCGGTCCGGGGACAGGCCACAGATACGCAGTATTTT. Translated, it gives CSAVRGQATDTQYF. This chain joins TRBV29-1 and TRBJ2-3; TRBD1 matches 8 bases. The CDR3 runs to 14 residues. V shed 7 bases, J shed 2 bases, and the junction held 8 bases outside the gene matches. Germline assignment: CDR1 SQVTM and CDR2 ANQGSEA.

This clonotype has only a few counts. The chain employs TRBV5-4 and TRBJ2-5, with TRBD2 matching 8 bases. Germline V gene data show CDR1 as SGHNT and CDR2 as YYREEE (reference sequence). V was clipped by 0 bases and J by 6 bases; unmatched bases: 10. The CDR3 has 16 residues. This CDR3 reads CASSLGPGTSVKTQYF. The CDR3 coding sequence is TGTGCCAGCAGCTTGGGACCCGGGACTAGTGTAAAGACCCAGTACTTC.

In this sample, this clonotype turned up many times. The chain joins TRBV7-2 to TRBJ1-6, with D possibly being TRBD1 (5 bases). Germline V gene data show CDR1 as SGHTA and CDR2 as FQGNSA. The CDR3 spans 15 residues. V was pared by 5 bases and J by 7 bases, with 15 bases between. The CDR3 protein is CASSMQAGRNSPLHF. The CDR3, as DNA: TGTGCCAGCAGCATGCAGGCAGGGAGGAATTCACCCCTCCACTTT. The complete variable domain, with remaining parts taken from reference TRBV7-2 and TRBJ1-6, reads GAGVSQSPSNKVTEKGKDVELRCDPISGHTALYWYRQSLGQGLEFLIYFQGNSAPDKSGLPSDRFSAERTGGSVSTLTIQRTQQEDSAVYLCASSMQAGRNSPLHFGNGTRLTVT.